Sequencing of this TCR beta chain was carried out in a study of blood T cells in healthy people across ages. Together with a sample-barcoded 5' primer, a J-beta primer mix was included in a second PCR lasting about 6 to 11 cycles. TCRdb used MiXCR to reprocess the 5' RACE reads, holding one entry per CDR3 protein. The sample holds 1 million or so distinct CDR3 sequences, 35% to 55% seen once. Study-wide points: There was a strong correlation between TCR beta diversity and naive T cell percentage.

The CDR3 sequence is 16 residues long. Germline V lookup: CDR1 MGHRA, CDR2 YSYEKL. Comment on this clonotype: Its antigen is undetermined. Its ends do not fully match the called genes, so a read error is possible.

Sequencing used blood. This sequence was found in a woman aged 55-75 years in good health. The chain recombines TRBV4-1 with TRBJ2-4; the match to TRBD2 covers 10 bases. The CDR3 is CASSNPSGSNKNSQYF. DNA of the CDR3: TGCGCCAGCAGCAACCCTAGCGGGAGTAACAAAAACAGTCAGTACTTC.